Presented here are 20 T cell receptor beta chains from one specimen sequenced in a study of blood T cell repertoires in COVID-19. Sequenced by immunoSEQ multiplex PCR; TCRdb stores in-frame clones only, minus some. This table holds over 75,000 clones, roughly nine tenths found once. Material: peripheral blood. The source is a woman of 80 years or more with active COVID-19.

The chain carries TRBV3-1 (or the pseudogene TRBV3-2) and TRBJ1-6; D uncertain. The CDR3 spans 20 residues. In germline, CDR1 is LGHDT, CDR2 YNNKEL (reference sequence). V lost 0 bases and J lost 8, with 26 bases in between. The CDR3 nucleotides read TGTGCCAGCAGCCAAGATCTCGGTTACGCCGCGGGAGAAGCACATTCACCCCTCCACTTT. Amino acids: CASSQDLGYAAGEAHSPLHF.

J is TRBJ2-7 and V is TRBV15, with TRBD2 matching 8 bases. The CDR3 consists of 17 residues. The trim removed 0 bases at V and 5 bases at J, leaving 12 bases unmatched. Germline V CDR1 and CDR2: LNHNV, YYDKDF (reference sequence). The CDR3 nucleotides are TGTGCCACCAGCAGAGATGCGGGGGCGGGAGGAAAGAACGAGCAGTACTTC. This sequence encodes CATSRDAGAGGKNEQYF.

The J gene is TRBJ2-3, the V gene TRBV5-1; 7 bases align to TRBD2. V shed 3 bases, J shed 1 base, and the junction held 2 bases outside the gene matches. The CDR3 is 14 amino acids. The germline V gene encodes CDR1 SGHRS and CDR2 YFSETQ. In nucleotides, the CDR3 is TGCGCCAGCAGCTGGGGAGGGGGCACAGATACGCAGTATTTT. Protein: CASSWGGGTDTQYF.

J is TRBJ1-5 and V is TRBV28; TRBD1 is a possible D gene (6 bases). Germline CDR1 and CDR2: MDHEN and SYDVKM. Trimming removed 2 bases from V and 0 bases from J, with 11 bases in between. The CDR3 spans 16 residues. The CDR3 loop is CASSLPGTHSNQPQHF. The CDR3, as DNA: TGTGCCAGCAGTTTACCCGGGACACATAGCAATCAGCCCCAGCATTTT.

CDR3 nucleotides: TGTGCCAGCAGCCTTTCCTTCTCCAGGGCCCGAACCGGGGAGCTGTTTTTT. Translated, it gives CASSLSFSRARTGELFF. The chain combines TRBV14 with TRBJ2-2; D is perhaps TRBD1 (5 bases). The CDR3 totals 17 residues. Deletions cut 4 bases from V and 5 bases from J, with 20 bases between. Germline assignment: CDR1 SGHDN and CDR2 FVKESK.

This clone was seen a single time. The chain uses TRBV28 and TRBJ2-7, with D possibly TRBD1 on 5 matching bases. CDR1 is MDHEN and CDR2 is SYDVKM in the germline V gene. Trimming took 9 bases from V and 7 from J, leaving 19 bases between them. The length of the CDR3 is 13 residues. CDR3 sequence (DNA): TGTGCCAGTTTTGAGGCCAGGTCAGGGGAGCAGTACTTC. This translates into CASFEARSGEQYF.

V usage is TRBV4-3 and J usage is TRBJ2-1, with 8 bases aligning to TRBD2. The CDR3 spans 15 residues. The germline CDR1 and CDR2 sequences are LGHNA and YSLEER. V lost 5 bases, J lost 6 bases, and 9 bases stayed unmatched. CDR3 nucleotides: TGCGCCAGCAGCTATCGAGCGGGAGCGGCCAATGAGCAGTTCTTC. Translation: CASSYRAGAANEQFF.

This rearrangement joins TRBV5-6 to TRBJ2-3; TRBD2 might be the D (7 bases). The CDR3 has 17 amino acids. V was clipped by 4 bases and J by 1 base, with 19 bases between them. CDR1 and CDR2 (germline): SGHDT, YYEEEE. The CDR3 region is CASSPLGGGRGTDTQYF. CDR3 bases: TGTGCCAGCAGCCCCCTGGGGGGCGGGAGAGGCACAGATACGCAGTATTTT.

The chain joins TRBV5-6 to TRBJ2-2, with 7 bases lining up with TRBD1. This CDR3 is 16 amino acids long. Germline V gives CDR1 SGHDT, CDR2 YYEEEE. Unmatched junction bases numbered 11, after V lost 4 bases and J lost 5 bases. CDR3 sequence reads: CASSLRAGGWTGELFF. The DNA for the CDR3 is TGTGCCAGCAGCCTGAGGGCAGGGGGTTGGACCGGGGAGCTGTTTTTT. Filled out from reference TRBV5-6 and TRBJ2-2, the complete variable domain reads DAGVTQSPTHLIKTRGQQVTLRCSPKSGHDTVSWYQQALGQGPQFIFQYYEEEERQRGNFPDRFSGHQFPNYSSELNVNALLLGDSALYLCASSLRAGGWTGELFFGEGSRLTVL.

This clone was detected a few times. Here the CDR3 DNA reads TGCGCCAGCAGCTTGCTTCCTAGCGGGAACTACGAGCAGTACTTC. Translating gives CASSLLPSGNYEQYF. The gene calls are TRBV5-1 and TRBJ2-7; 9 bases match TRBD2. The CDR3 is 15 residues long. Germline V CDR1 and CDR2: SGHRS, YFSETQ. J was trimmed by 3 bases and V by 1 base; bases with no gene match: 5.

The chain joins TRBV18 to TRBJ2-2; 15 bases fit TRBD2. With V trimmed by 0 bases and J by 5 bases, 10 bases remained unmatched. CDR3 size: 20 residues. Per germline, CDR1 KGHSH and CDR2 LQKENI. CDR3: CASSPPGLAGGPFGTGELFF. The DNA of the CDR3 is TGTGCCAGCTCACCACCAGGACTAGCGGGAGGGCCTTTTGGAACCGGGGAGCTGTTTTTT.

In DNA form, the CDR3 reads TGTGCCAGCAGCGCGGGACTAGCGGGAAGAGATACGCAGTATTTT. Amino acids: CASSAGLAGRDTQYF. This chain uses TRBV7-2 with TRBJ2-3, with 13 bases aligning to TRBD2. The CDR3 is made up of 15 amino acids. The germline V gene encodes CDR1 SGHTA and CDR2 FQGNSA. Germline trimming cut 5 bases from V and 5 bases from J; bases unmatched to any gene: 4.

This chain connects TRBV28 to TRBJ2-5; 7 bases fit TRBD2. With V trimmed by 5 bases and J by 5 bases, 11 bases remained unmatched. The length of the CDR3 is 15 residues. The germline CDR1 and CDR2 sequences are MDHEN and SYDVKM. The CDR3 is CASSPPGRGGETQYF. DNA of the CDR3: TGTGCCAGCAGTCCCCCGGGTAGGGGAGGGGAGACCCAGTACTTC.

The rearrangement joins TRBV5-1 to TRBJ2-5, with D hard to call. The germline CDR1 and CDR2 sequences are SGHRS and YFSETQ. This CDR3 is 13 amino acids long. V shed 5 bases and J shed 2 bases, with 10 bases lying between them. DNA of the CDR3: TGCGCCAGCAGTCGAGACATACAAGAGACCCAGTACTTC. Protein: CASSRDIQETQYF.

V gene TRBV27 combines with J gene TRBJ2-1; 7 nucleotides agree with TRBD2. Per germline, CDR1 MNHEY and CDR2 SMNVEV (reference sequence). The CDR3 is 14 residues long. J gave up 7 bases and V 3 bases, and 6 bases lay outside the gene matches. CDR3 loop: CASSFRGRVNEQFF. CDR3 nucleotides: TGTGCCAGCAGTTTTCGGGGGAGGGTGAATGAGCAGTTCTTC.

The gene calls are TRBV6-2 or TRBV6-3 and TRBJ2-3; D unresolved. The V end lost 6 bases, the J end lost 6 bases, and 10 bases lay between the germline ends. In germline, CDR1 is MNHEY, CDR2 SVGEGT. This CDR3 has 12 residues. Here the CDR3 DNA reads TGTGCCAGCAGCCAATTCGCGGATACGCAGTATTTT. This gives the protein CASSQFADTQYF.

This chain connects TRBV5-6 to TRBJ1-5; no definite D call. The CDR3 consists of 16 residues. V shed 1 base and J shed 3 bases, with 14 bases lying between them. Germline CDR1 reads SGHDT; CDR2 reads YYEEEE. The CDR3 DNA reads as TGTGCCAGCAGCTTGAACAGCGGACCGGTCAATCAGCCCCAGCATTTT. Protein product: CASSLNSGPVNQPQHF.

In this sample, this clone turned up once. This chain joins TRBV7-8 and TRBJ1-4; TRBD1 matches 8 bases. After removal of 3 bases from V and 4 bases from J, the junction contained 4 bases not matched to a gene. The CDR3 sequence is 15 residues long. Per germline, CDR1 SGHVS and CDR2 FQNEAQ. The chain's CDR3 is CASSLVQGVNEKLFF. As DNA, the CDR3 is TGTGCCAGCAGCTTGGTACAGGGGGTTAATGAAAAACTGTTTTTT.

This clone was observed a few times. The V call is TRBV2, the J call TRBJ2-1; 10 bases map to TRBD1. The CDR3 length is 14 residues. Germline-derived CDR1 and CDR2 are SNHLY and FYNNEI. J was trimmed by 6 bases and V by 4 bases; bases with no gene match: 3. In DNA form, the CDR3 reads TGTGCCAGCAGTGGACAGGGGGCGGGCAATGAGCAGTTCTTC. It translates to CASSGQGAGNEQFF. Full variable domain (outside the CDR3, taken from reference TRBV2 and TRBJ2-1): EPEVTQTPSHQVTQMGQEVILRCVPISNHLYFYWYRQILGQKVEFLVSFYNNEISEKSEIFDDQFSVERPDGSNFTLKIRSTKLEDSAMYFCASSGQGAGNEQFFGPGTRLTVL.

This chain links TRBV18 with TRBJ2-3, with TRBD2 matching 11 bases. This CDR3 has 17 amino acids. Germline trimming cut 1 base from V and 1 base from J; bases unmatched to any gene: 4. Germline-derived CDR1 and CDR2 are KGHSH and LQKENI. The CDR3 coding sequence is TGTGCCAGCTCACCACGACTAGCGGGGAGTGGCACAGATACGCAGTATTTT. This translates into CASSPRLAGSGTDTQYF.